One and the same sample provided the 20 T cell receptor beta chains below, sequenced in a study of technical replicates of blood from several donors. Profiled with immunoSEQ multiplex PCR; TCRdb holds only in-frame clones, not every one. This table has under 90,000 clones, roughly 94% appearing once. Sample: T cells isolated from PBMCs. These receptors originate from a human donor in good health.

The chain is built from TRBV5-1 and TRBJ1-4; D is perhaps TRBD1 (6 bases). The V and J ends lost 0 bases and 0 bases respectively, with 9 bases between them. Germline V gene sequence: CDR1 SGHRS, CDR2 YFSETQ. The CDR3 runs 16 residues. The CDR3 DNA follows: TGCGCCAGCAGCTTGGGGTCAGGGGCAACTAATGAAAAACTGTTTTTT. Its protein is CASSLGSGATNEKLFF.

V and J are TRBV4-1 and TRBJ1-2; D might be TRBD1 (6 bases). CDR3 size: 15 residues. The V end lost 0 bases, the J end lost 0 bases, and 8 bases lay between the germline ends. Per the germline V gene, CDR1 is MGHRA and CDR2 is YSYEKL. The CDR3 is CASSQETGANYGYTF. The CDR3 DNA reads TGCGCCAGCAGCCAAGAGACAGGAGCTAACTATGGCTACACCTTC.

The rearrangement joins TRBV4-1 to TRBJ1-3; D unclear. Trimming cost V 1 base and J 4 bases, with 11 bases left between them. CDR1 and CDR2 (germline): MGHRA, YSYEKL. The CDR3 runs to 15 residues. The CDR3 reads CASSQGQRAGNTIYF. The CDR3 nucleotides read TGCGCCAGCAGCCAAGGCCAGAGGGCGGGAAACACCATATATTTT.

The genes are TRBV13 and TRBJ2-3; 7 positions agree with TRBD2. With 0 bases clipped from V and 4 bases from J, the junction kept 7 bases outside the gene matches. The CDR3 totals 16 residues. The germline V gene has CDR1 PRHDT and CDR2 FYEKMQ (reference sequence). CDR3 region: CASSLGRPGGSDTQYF. The CDR3 bases are TGTGCCAGCAGCTTAGGGAGACCCGGGGGGTCAGATACGCAGTATTTT.

This chain links TRBV10-1 with TRBJ2-1; D may be TRBD2 (6 bases). This CDR3 region has 16 residues. With 2 bases removed from V and 5 bases from J, the gap between germline ends came to 16 bases. From germline, CDR1 is WNHNN and CDR2 SYGVQD (reference sequence). The CDR3: CASSEVRDFRNNEQFF. The CDR3 bases are TGCGCCAGCAGTGAGGTTCGGGACTTTCGAAACAATGAGCAGTTCTTC.

The chain is built from TRBV4-1 and TRBJ1-1; D unclear. V lost 0 bases to trimming and J lost 3 bases, with 8 bases between them. The length of the CDR3 is 14 residues. Germline assignment: CDR1 MGHRA and CDR2 YSYEKL. The CDR3 spells CASSQEGRYTEAFF. CDR3 DNA: TGCGCCAGCAGCCAAGAGGGCAGATACACTGAAGCTTTCTTT.

The V and J genes are TRBV25-1 and TRBJ2-3, with D perhaps TRBD2 (5 bases). The germline gives CDR1 MGHDK, CDR2 SYGVNS. The CDR3 runs 13 residues. V was pared by 6 bases and J by 11 bases, with 18 bases between. The CDR3 loop reads CASSGGSTRGQYF. CDR3 DNA: TGTGCCAGCAGCGGAGGATCTACCCGGGGGCAGTATTTT. Using reference TRBV25-1 and TRBJ2-3 for the parts outside the CDR3, the full variable domain is EADIYQTPRYLVIGTGKKITLECSQTMGHDKMYWYQQDPGMELHLIHYSYGVNSTEKGDLSSESTVSRIRTEHFPLTLESARPSHTSQYLCASSGGSTRGQYFGPGTRLTVL.

The chain has TRBV19 and TRBJ1-5; no clear D. The V and J ends lost 10 bases and 4 bases respectively, with 14 bases between them. CDR3 length: 13 amino acids. Germline values: CDR1 LNHDA, CDR2 SQIVND (reference sequence). In DNA, the CDR3 is TGTGCCACCAGGTGGGCGGGAAATCAGCCCCAGCATTTT. This translates into CATRWAGNQPQHF.

This chain uses TRBV28 with TRBJ2-3; D might be TRBD2 (5 bases). CDR1 and CDR2 from the germline V gene are MDHEN and SYDVKM. The CDR3 has 15 residues. Trimming cost V 1 base and J 5 bases, with 13 bases left between them. DNA of the CDR3: TGTGCCAGCAGTTTATTTGGATTGGAGGAAGATACGCAGTATTTT. It is translated as CASSLFGLEEDTQYF.

The CDR3 sequence is CASNTLTGEGGETQYF. CDR3 DNA: TGTGCCAGCAACACCCTTACGGGGGAGGGCGGGGAGACCCAGTACTTC. The J gene is TRBJ2-5, the V gene TRBV7-9; 7 bases are a match to TRBD2. Trimming at V came to 7 bases and at J to 5 bases, leaving 16 bases not matched to a gene. Germline lookup yields CDR1 SEHNR and CDR2 FQNEAQ (reference sequence). The CDR3 consists of 16 residues.

In the case of this clone: In the same sample, other DNA sequences code for this CDR3. The chain joins TRBV7-9 to TRBJ2-5; TRBD2 aligns across 7 bases. V dropped 1 base and J dropped 4; count of bases not matched to a gene: 0. Germline CDR1 is SEHNR and CDR2 is FQNEAQ (reference sequence). This CDR3 region has 13 residues. The CDR3 loop is CASSLGGGETQYF. The CDR3 DNA follows: TGTGCCAGCAGCTTAGGGGGGGGAGAGACCCAGTACTTC.

The chain has TRBV6-5 and TRBJ2-3; possible D gene TRBD2, 6 bases. The V gene lost 10 bases and the J gene lost 3 bases, with 14 bases spanning the gap. The V gene's germline CDR1 is MNHEY and CDR2 SVGAGI. CDR3 size: 13 residues. The CDR3 loop is CATLAAGTDTQYF. CDR3 coding DNA: TGTGCCACCTTAGCGGCGGGGACAGATACGCAGTATTTT.

The CDR3 region is CASSRSMPQETQYF. In nucleotides, the CDR3 is TGTGCCAGCAGCAGGTCAATGCCACAAGAGACCCAGTACTTC. The J gene is TRBJ2-5, the V gene TRBV2; D remains unclear. There are 14 residues in the CDR3. The V end lost 6 bases, the J end lost 2 bases, and 13 bases lay between the germline ends. The V gene's germline CDR1 is SNHLY and CDR2 FYNNEI.

The chain links TRBV30 to TRBJ2-7; D may be TRBD2 (7 bases). CDR3 length: 15 residues. CDR1 and CDR2 from the germline V gene are GTSNPN and SVGIG (reference sequence). V was cut by 3 bases and J by 3 bases, with 18 bases left in between. The CDR3 region has the DNA TGTGCCTGGAGCTACGGGGCGGGGGACATCTACGAGCAGTACTTC. Translated: CAWSYGAGDIYEQYF.

The chain employs TRBV4-1 and TRBJ2-3, with 7 nucleotides matching TRBD2. The CDR3 spans 16 residues. Germline V gene sequence: CDR1 MGHRA, CDR2 YSYEKL. V dropped 0 bases and J dropped 6; count of bases not matched to a gene: 9. For the CDR3, the DNA is TGCGCCAGCAGCCAAGAGTCAGCGGGGAGGGCCGATACGCAGTATTTT. This encodes CASSQESAGRADTQYF.

The chain has TRBV7-9 and TRBJ1-1, with TRBD1 matching over 8 bases. The germline V gene encodes CDR1 SEHNR and CDR2 FQNEAQ (reference sequence). The CDR3 has 14 residues. The J segment lost 2 bases and the V segment lost 4 bases, leaving 3 bases of the junction unmatched. The CDR3 here is CASSSSGGNTEAFF. For the CDR3, the DNA is TGTGCCAGCAGCTCTTCAGGGGGCAACACTGAAGCTTTCTTT.

This chain joins TRBV29-1 and TRBJ2-2; 9 bases line up with TRBD1. In germline, CDR1 is SQVTM, CDR2 ANQGSEA. This CDR3 is built from 17 residues. Trimming removed 8 bases from V and 0 bases from J; junction bases left unmatched: 13. The CDR3 sequence is CSPISGQGAANTGELFF. The CDR3 bases are TGCAGCCCAATCTCGGGACAGGGAGCCGCGAACACCGGGGAGCTGTTTTTT.

The V and J genes are TRBV5-1 and TRBJ2-7; 7 nucleotides line up with TRBD1. Per the germline V gene, CDR1 is SGHRS and CDR2 is YFSETQ. The length of the CDR3 is 13 residues. Trimming cost V 6 bases and J 5 bases; bases outside gene matches: 8. CDR3 DNA sequence: TGCGCCAGCAAGGAGACAGGGAAGCACGAGCAGTACTTC. The encoded protein is CASKETGKHEQYF.

This chain connects TRBV6-5 to TRBJ2-1, with 9 bases lining up with TRBD2. Germline loops: CDR1 MNHEY, CDR2 SVGAGI. The junction had 3 bases not matched to a gene; V was cut back by 5 bases and J by 10 bases. The CDR3 consists of 12 residues. The CDR3 reads CASSMRGGEQFF. The CDR3, as DNA: TGTGCCAGCAGTATGCGGGGGGGAGAGCAGTTCTTC.

The chain combines TRBV6-6 with TRBJ2-2, with 11 bases fitting TRBD1. The CDR3 is 16 residues long. The junction had 8 bases not matched to a gene; V was cut back by 6 bases and J by 5 bases. In germline, CDR1 is MNHNY, CDR2 SVGAGI (reference sequence). Here the CDR3 DNA reads TGTGCCAGCAGACCCACCGGGACAGGGGGTACCGGGGAGCTGTTTTTT. Amino acid sequence: CASRPTGTGGTGELFF.